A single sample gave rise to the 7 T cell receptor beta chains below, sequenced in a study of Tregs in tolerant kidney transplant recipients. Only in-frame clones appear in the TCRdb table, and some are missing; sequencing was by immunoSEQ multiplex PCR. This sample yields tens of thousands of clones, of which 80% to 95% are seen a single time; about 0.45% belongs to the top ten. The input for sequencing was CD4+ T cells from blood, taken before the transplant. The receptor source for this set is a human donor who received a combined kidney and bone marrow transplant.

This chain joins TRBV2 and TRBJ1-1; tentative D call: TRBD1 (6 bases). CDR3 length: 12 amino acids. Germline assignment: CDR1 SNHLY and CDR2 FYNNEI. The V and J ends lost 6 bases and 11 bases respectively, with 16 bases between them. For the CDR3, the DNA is TGTGCCAGCAGCCCGGACAGCTCGTGGGCTTTCTTT. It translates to CASSPDSSWAFF.

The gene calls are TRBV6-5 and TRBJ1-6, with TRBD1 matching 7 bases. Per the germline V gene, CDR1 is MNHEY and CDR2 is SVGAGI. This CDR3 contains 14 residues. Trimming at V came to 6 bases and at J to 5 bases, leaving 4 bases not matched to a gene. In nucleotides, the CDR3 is TGTGCCAGCAGCCCACAGGGGAATAATTCACCCCTCCACTTT. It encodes CASSPQGNNSPLHF.

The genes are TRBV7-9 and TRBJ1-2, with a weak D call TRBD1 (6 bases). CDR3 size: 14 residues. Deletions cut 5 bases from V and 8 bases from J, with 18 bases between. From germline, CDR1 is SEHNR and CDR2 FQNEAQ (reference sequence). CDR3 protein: CASSTNRVIYGYTF. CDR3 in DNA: TGTGCCAGCAGCACGAACAGGGTAATTTACGGCTACACCTTC.

The CDR3 coding sequence is TGTGCCAGCAGTTACGGGCGGGCCCGCACAGATACGCAGTATTTT. Amino acids: CASSYGRARTDTQYF. The rearrangement uses TRBV6-6 and TRBJ2-3; D possibly corresponds to TRBD2 (5 bases). The CDR3 covers 15 residues. Germline CDR1 is MNHNY and CDR2 is SVGAGI (reference sequence). V shed 2 bases and J shed 1 base, with 10 bases lying between them.

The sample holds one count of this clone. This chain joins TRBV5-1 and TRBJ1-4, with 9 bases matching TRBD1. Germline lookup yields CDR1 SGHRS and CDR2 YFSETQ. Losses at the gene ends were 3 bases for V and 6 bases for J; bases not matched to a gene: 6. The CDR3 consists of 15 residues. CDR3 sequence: CASSWTGAADEKLFF. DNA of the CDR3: TGCGCCAGCAGCTGGACAGGGGCTGCGGATGAAAAACTGTTTTTT.

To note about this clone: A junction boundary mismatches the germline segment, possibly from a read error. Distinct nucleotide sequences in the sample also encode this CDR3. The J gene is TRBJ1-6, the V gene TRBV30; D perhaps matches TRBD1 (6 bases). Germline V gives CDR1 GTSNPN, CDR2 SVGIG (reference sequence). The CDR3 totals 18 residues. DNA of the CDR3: TGTGCCTGGAGTCAGCCGGGACACAGGACGTCCTATAATTCCCCCCTCCACTTT. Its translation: CAWSQPGHRTSYNSPLHF.

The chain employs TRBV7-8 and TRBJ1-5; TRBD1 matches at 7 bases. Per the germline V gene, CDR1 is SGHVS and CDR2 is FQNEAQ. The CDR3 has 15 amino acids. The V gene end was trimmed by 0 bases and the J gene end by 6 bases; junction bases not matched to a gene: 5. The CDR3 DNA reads TGTGCCAGCAGCTTAGCAGGGGGCGCGATTCAGCCCCAGCATTTT. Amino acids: CASSLAGGAIQPQHF.